This T cell receptor beta chain was identified during a study of blood T cells in healthy people across ages. A second about 6 to 11 cycle PCR used barcoded and J-beta primers. MiXCR was run by TCRdb on the 5' RACE reads, yielding one entry per CDR3 protein. The sample lists about 1.6 million distinct CDR3 sequences, around 35% occurring once. Germline V gene sequence: CDR1 LGHDT, CDR2 YNNKEL (reference sequence). Trimming took 0 bases from V and 0 from J, leaving 18 bases between them. The CDR3 consists of 18 residues. The authors extracted at least 6 micrograms of total RNA per sample. The sample consisted of blood. The V and J genes are TRBV3-1 and TRBJ2-7, with D possibly being TRBD1 (5 bases). The sequence derives from a woman aged 25 to 45 in good health. The CDR3: CASSQEDSFQEPSYEQYF. The CDR3 region has the DNA TGTGCCAGCAGCCAAGAAGACAGTTTCCAGGAGCCCTCCTACGAGCAGTACTTC.